These T cell receptor beta chains were read from a single sample in a study of cytomegalovirus exposure and HLA in healthy donors. Profiled with immunoSEQ multiplex PCR; TCRdb holds only in-frame clones, not every one. The sample has roughly 100,000 clones, 70% to 80% seen once. The material sequenced was PBMCs. These receptors originate from a female donor in good health and CMV-seronegative. Each CDR3 is given with its conserved first and last residue. The order of the fields is J gene, V gene, CDR3 protein.

>TRBJ1-5|TRBV4-1
CASSPGSYQPQHF
>TRBJ2-3|TRBV4-2
CASSHGLAGMVDTQYF
>TRBJ2-2|TRBV9
CASSVAVSVGELFF
>TRBJ2-2|TRBV6-5
CASSRNTGELFF
>TRBJ1-4|TRBV10-3
CAIRDREFEKLFF
>TRBJ2-3|TRBV7-2
CASSLGALQYF
>TRBJ2-1|TRBV11-3
CASSPLGTGGRLGQFF
>TRBJ2-3|TRBV4-3
CASSPRAAGVPPDTQYF
>TRBJ2-3|TRBV11-3
CASSLSTDTQYF
>TRBJ2-7|TRBV12-5
CASGQGSERNEQYF
>TRBJ2-1|TRBV6-4
CASSALSGTHREWQFF
>TRBJ1-1|TRBV21-1
CASSKERGRMGTEAFF
>TRBJ1-3|TRBV7-2
CASRQGDGNTIYF
>TRBJ2-5|TRBV28
CASSTSWGTVQETQYF
>TRBJ2-2|TRBV7-8
CASGGPSGELFF
>TRBJ2-7|TRBV5-1
CASSPLWQGWWEQYF
>TRBJ1-5|TRBV4-1
CASSLIAEGVHPQHF
>TRBJ2-7|TRBV11-3
CASSSSGTGIYEQYF
>TRBJ2-1|TRBV5-1
CASRQSDEQFF
>TRBJ1-4|TRBV29-1
CSVPQGGSNEKLFF
>TRBJ2-5|TRBV9
CASSRGDGSQETQYF
>TRBJ2-5|TRBV19
CASSIQGAEETQYF
>TRBJ2-5|TRBV11-2
CASSWGQEKETQYF
>TRBJ1-2|TRBV25-1
CASSGDRYGYTF
>TRBJ1-4|TRBV28
CASSPWGQEGEKLFF
>TRBJ2-7|TRBV27
CASSPWTAIYEQYF
>TRBJ2-5|TRBV7-9
CASSPLGERHQETQYF
>TRBJ2-7|TRBV11-3
CASSLGSGAYEQYF
>-|TRBV5-1
CASSLAPTGLSSYEQYF
>TRBJ1-2|TRBV6-1
CASSEAATGYGYTF
>TRBJ2-1|TRBV7-6
CASSFSTIHEQFF
>TRBJ2-1|TRBV11-2
CASSPTSGSGNEQFF
>TRBJ2-7|TRBV10-1
CASSSPPGGQGYEQYF
>TRBJ2-7|TRBV30
CAWSGDRGGYEQYF
>TRBJ1-4|TRBV6-1
CASRADRSGNEKLFF
>TRBJ2-5|TRBV4-1
CASSQDPLGLAGRETQYF
>TRBJ2-3|TRBV27
CASSFLREIGDTQYF
>TRBJ2-7|TRBV30
CAGSLAVSYEQYF
>TRBJ2-7|TRBV6-1
CASSEAGETGQGAYKQYF
>TRBJ1-4|TRBV7-4
CASKAPEAGEKLFF
>TRBJ1-2|TRBV7-2
CASSLAAPGFLGYTF
>TRBJ2-7|TRBV21-1
CASSKGAGFGDEQYF
>TRBJ2-2|TRBV5-6
CASSSRTDRGLSNTGELFF
>TRBJ2-1|TRBV13
CASSPFAPLAESSYNEQFF
>TRBJ2-5|TRBV5-1
CASSLAFSGTGGETQYF
>TRBJ2-3|TRBV4-2
CASSQVDLAGDTQYF
>TRBJ2-7|TRBV5-1
CASSLAGLRGSYEQYF
>TRBJ2-1|TRBV7-9
CASSLGLPSYNEQFF
>TRBJ1-3|TRBV30
CAWSVRRGTGNTIYF
>TRBJ1-1|TRBV11-3
CASSRRGRQDTEAFF
>TRBJ1-2|TRBV6-4
CASSPDSRINYGYTF
>TRBJ1-2|TRBV29-1
CSVDRSTNYGYTF
>TRBJ1-1|TRBV4-2
CASSQVAGYSEAFF
>TRBJ2-3|TRBV29-1
CSVQGTDTQYF
>TRBJ1-2|TRBV30
CAWKRGGYGYTF
>TRBJ2-7|TRBV28
CASSLIRQGSQEQYF
>TRBJ2-1|TRBV6-6
CASSYRAGEGNEQFF
>TRBJ2-3|TRBV25-1
CASSGAGGLDTQYF
>TRBJ2-4|TRBV9
CASSSRGEENIQYF
>TRBJ2-3|TRBV11-3
CASSQGAWGWDTDTQYF